This TCR beta chain was observed in a study of T cells after somatic rescue of genetic block. This CDR3 is 16 amino acids long. Germline loops: CDR1 MDHEN, CDR2 SYDVKM. With V trimmed by 4 bases and J by 6 bases, 8 bases remained unmatched. TCRdb's copy holds only in-frame clones and misses some; the assay was immunoSEQ multiplex PCR. Of about 63,000 clones listed, 92% are singletons. This clonotype was obtained from a middle-aged man. The V call is TRBV28, the J call TRBJ2-1; 11 bases fit TRBD1. The sample consisted of peripheral blood mononuclear cells (PBMCs). CDR3 protein: CASSYPPGTGGNEQFF. The CDR3 DNA follows: TGTGCCAGCAGTTACCCACCCGGGACAGGGGGCAATGAGCAGTTCTTC.